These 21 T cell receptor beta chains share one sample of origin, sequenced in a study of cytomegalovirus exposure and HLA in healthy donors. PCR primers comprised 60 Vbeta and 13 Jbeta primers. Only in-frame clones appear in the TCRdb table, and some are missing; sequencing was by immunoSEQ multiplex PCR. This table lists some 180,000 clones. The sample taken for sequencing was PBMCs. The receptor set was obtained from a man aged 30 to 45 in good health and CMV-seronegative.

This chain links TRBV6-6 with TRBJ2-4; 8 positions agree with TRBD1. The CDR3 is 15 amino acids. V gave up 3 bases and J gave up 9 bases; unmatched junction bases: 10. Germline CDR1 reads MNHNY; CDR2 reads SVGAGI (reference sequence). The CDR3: CASSYRDRKGPIQYF. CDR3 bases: TGTGCCAGCAGTTATCGGGACAGGAAGGGTCCCATTCAGTACTTC.

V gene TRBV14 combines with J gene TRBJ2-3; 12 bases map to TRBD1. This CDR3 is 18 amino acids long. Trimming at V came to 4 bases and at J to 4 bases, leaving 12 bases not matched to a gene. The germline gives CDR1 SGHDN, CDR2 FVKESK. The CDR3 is CASSRPGQGASGSDTQYF. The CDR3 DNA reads TGTGCCAGCAGCCGGCCGGGACAGGGGGCTAGCGGTTCAGATACGCAGTATTTT.

This chain's CDR3 is CASSLTGLQVTGELFF. The DNA of the CDR3 is TGTGCCAGCAGCCTGACAGGCCTTCAAGTCACCGGGGAGCTGTTTTTT. The chain links TRBV25-1 to TRBJ2-2, with D tentatively TRBD1 (6 bases). Germline assignment: CDR1 MGHDK and CDR2 SYGVNS. CDR3 length: 16 residues. V lost 6 bases and J 4 bases, leaving 18 bases between the germline ends.

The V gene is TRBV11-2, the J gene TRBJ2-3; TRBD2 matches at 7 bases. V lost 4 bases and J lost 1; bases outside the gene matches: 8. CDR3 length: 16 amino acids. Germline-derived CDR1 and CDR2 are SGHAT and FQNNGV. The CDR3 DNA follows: TGTGCCAGCAGCTGGTTTGGGGCGGGGGGCACAGATACGCAGTATTTT. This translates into CASSWFGAGGTDTQYF. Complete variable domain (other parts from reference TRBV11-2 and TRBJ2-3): EAGVAQSPRYKIIEKRQSVAFWCNPISGHATLYWYQQILGQGPKLLIQFQNNGVVDDSQLPKDRFSAERLKGVDSTLKIQPAKLEDSAVYLCASSWFGAGGTDTQYFGPGTRLTVL.

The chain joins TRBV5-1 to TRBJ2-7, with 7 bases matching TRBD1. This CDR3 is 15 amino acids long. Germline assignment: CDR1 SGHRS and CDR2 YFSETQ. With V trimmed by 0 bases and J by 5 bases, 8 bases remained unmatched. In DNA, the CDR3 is TGCGCCAGCAGCTTGGTACAGACAGGGATTCACGAGCAGTACTTC. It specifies CASSLVQTGIHEQYF. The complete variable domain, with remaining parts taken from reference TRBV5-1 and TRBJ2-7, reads KAGVTQTPRYLIKTRGQQVTLSCSPISGHRSVSWYQQTPGQGLQFLFEYFSETQRNKGNFPGRFSGRQFSNSRSEMNVSTLELGDSALYLCASSLVQTGIHEQYFGPGTRLTVT.

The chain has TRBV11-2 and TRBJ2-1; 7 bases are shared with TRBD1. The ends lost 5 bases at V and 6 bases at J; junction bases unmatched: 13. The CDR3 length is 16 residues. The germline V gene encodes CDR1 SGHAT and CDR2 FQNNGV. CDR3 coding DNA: TGTGCCAGCAGCCGGCATTGGACAGGCCTCCCCAATGAGCAGTTCTTC. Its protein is CASSRHWTGLPNEQFF.

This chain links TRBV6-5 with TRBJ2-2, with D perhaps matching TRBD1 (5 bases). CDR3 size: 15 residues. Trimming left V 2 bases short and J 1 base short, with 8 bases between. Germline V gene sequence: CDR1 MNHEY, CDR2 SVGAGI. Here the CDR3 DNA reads TGTGCCAGCAGTTACGCGCAGGGGAACACCGGGGAGCTGTTTTTT. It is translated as CASSYAQGNTGELFF.

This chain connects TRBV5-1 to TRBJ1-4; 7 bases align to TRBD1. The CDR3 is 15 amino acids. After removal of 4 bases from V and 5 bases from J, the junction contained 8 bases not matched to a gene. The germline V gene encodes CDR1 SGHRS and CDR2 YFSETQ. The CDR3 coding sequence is TGCGCCAGCAGCACGTGGACAGGACCGAATGAAAAACTGTTTTTT. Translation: CASSTWTGPNEKLFF.

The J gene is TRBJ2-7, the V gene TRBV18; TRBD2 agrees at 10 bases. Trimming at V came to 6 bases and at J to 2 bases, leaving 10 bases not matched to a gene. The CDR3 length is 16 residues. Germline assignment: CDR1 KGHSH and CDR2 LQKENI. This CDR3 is CASSSFGSGRTYEQYF. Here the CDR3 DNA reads TGTGCCAGCTCCTCGTTTGGTAGCGGGAGGACCTACGAGCAGTACTTC.

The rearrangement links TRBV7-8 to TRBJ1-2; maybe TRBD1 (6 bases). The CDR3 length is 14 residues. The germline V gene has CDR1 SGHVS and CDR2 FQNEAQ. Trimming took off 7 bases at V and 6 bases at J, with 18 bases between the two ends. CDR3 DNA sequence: TGTGCCAGCACCCTCGGCAGGGGATTCGATGGCTACACCTTC. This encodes CASTLGRGFDGYTF. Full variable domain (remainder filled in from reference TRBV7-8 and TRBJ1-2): GAGVSQSPRYKVAKRGQDVALRCDPISGHVSLFWYQQALGQGPEFLTYFQNEAQLDKSGLPSDRFFAERPEGSVSTLKIQRTQQEDSAVYLCASTLGRGFDGYTFGSGTRLTVV.

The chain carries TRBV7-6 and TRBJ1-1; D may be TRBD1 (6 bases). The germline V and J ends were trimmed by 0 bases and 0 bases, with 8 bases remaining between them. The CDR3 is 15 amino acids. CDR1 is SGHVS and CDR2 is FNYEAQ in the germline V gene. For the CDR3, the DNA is TGTGCCAGCAGCTTAGCGGGACACTTGAACACTGAAGCTTTCTTT. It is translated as CASSLAGHLNTEAFF.

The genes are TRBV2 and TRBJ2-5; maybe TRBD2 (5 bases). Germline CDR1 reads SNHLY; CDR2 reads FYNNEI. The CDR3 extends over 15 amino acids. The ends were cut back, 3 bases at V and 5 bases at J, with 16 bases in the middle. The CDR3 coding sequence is TGTGCCAGCAGTGATGAGGGTCGGTGGTTTGAGACCCAGTACTTC. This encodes CASSDEGRWFETQYF.

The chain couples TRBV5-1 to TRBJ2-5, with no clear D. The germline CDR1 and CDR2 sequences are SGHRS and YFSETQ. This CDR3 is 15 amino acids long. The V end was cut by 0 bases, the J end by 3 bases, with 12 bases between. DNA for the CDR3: TGCGCCAGCAGCTTGGATGGCAGTCGTGAAGAGACCCAGTACTTC. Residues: CASSLDGSREETQYF.

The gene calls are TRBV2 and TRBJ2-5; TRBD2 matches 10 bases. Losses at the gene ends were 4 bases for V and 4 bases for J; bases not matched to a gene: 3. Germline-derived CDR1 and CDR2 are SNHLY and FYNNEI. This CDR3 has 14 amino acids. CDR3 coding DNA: TGTGCCAGCAGTGTACTAGCGGGGCGAGAGACCCAGTACTTC. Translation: CASSVLAGRETQYF.

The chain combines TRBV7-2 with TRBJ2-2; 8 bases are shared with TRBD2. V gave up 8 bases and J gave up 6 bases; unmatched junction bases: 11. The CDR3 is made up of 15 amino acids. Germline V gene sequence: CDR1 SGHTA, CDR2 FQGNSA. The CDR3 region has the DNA TGTGCCAGCGCATCAGGACTAGCTAGACCCGGGGAGCTGTTTTTT. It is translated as CASASGLARPGELFF. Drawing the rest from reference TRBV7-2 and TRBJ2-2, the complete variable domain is GAGVSQSPSNKVTEKGKDVELRCDPISGHTALYWYRQSLGQGLEFLIYFQGNSAPDKSGLPSDRFSAERTGGSVSTLTIQRTQQEDSAVYLCASASGLARPGELFFGEGSRLTVL.

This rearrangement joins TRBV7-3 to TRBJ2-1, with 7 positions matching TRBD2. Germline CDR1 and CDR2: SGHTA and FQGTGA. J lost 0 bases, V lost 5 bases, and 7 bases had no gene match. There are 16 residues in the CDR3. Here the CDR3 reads CASSITSDSSYNEQFF. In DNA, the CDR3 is TGTGCCAGCAGCATCACTAGCGACAGCTCCTACAATGAGCAGTTCTTC. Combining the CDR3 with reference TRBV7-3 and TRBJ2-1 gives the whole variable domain GAGVSQTPSNKVTEKGKYVELRCDPISGHTALYWYRQSLGQGPEFLIYFQGTGAADDSGLPNDRFFAVRPEGSVSTLKIQRTERGDSAVYLCASSITSDSSYNEQFFGPGTRLTVL.

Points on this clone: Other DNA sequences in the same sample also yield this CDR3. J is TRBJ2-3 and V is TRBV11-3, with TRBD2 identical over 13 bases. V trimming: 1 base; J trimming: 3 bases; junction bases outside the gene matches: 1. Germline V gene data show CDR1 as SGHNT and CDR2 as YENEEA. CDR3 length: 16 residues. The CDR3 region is CASSLGLAGGTDTQYF. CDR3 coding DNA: TGTGCCAGCAGCTTAGGACTAGCGGGGGGTACAGATACGCAGTATTTT.

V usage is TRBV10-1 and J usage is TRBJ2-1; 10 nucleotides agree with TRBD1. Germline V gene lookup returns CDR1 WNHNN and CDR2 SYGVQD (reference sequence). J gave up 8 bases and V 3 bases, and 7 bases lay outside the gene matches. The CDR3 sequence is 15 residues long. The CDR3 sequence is CASSDRDRGSDEQFF. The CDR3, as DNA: TGCGCCAGCAGTGACCGGGACAGGGGTTCGGATGAGCAGTTCTTC.

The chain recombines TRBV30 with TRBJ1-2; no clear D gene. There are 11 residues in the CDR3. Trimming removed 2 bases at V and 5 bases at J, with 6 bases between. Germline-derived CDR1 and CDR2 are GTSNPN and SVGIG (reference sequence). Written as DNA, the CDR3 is TGTGCCTGGAGTAGGCGGTATGGCTACACCTTC. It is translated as CAWSRRYGYTF. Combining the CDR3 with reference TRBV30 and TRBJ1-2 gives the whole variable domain SQTIHQWPATLVQPVGSPLSLECTVEGTSNPNLYWYRQAAGRGLQLLFYSVGIGQISSEVPQNLSASRPQDRQFILSSKKLLLSDSGFYLCAWSRRYGYTFGSGTRLTVV.

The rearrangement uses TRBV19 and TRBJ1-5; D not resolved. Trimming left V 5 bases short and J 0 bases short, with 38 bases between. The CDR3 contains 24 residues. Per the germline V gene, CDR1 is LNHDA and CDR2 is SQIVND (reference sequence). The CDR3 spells CASSLLGLLVDRPSDFYSNQPQHF. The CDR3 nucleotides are TGTGCCAGTAGTCTTTTAGGACTCTTGGTTGATCGACCATCAGATTTTTATAGCAATCAGCCCCAGCATTTT. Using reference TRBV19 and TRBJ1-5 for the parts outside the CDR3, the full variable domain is DGGITQSPKYLFRKEGQNVTLSCEQNLNHDAMYWYRQDPGQGLRLIYYSQIVNDFQKGDIAEGYSVSREKKESFPLTVTSAQKNPTAFYLCASSLLGLLVDRPSDFYSNQPQHFGDGTRLSIL.

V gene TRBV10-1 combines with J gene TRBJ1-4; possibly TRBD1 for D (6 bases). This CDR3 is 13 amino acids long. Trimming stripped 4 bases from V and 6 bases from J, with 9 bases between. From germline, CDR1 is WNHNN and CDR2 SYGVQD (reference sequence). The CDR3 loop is CASSGGQHEKLFF. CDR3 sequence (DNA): TGCGCCAGCAGTGGCGGACAGCATGAAAAACTGTTTTTT.